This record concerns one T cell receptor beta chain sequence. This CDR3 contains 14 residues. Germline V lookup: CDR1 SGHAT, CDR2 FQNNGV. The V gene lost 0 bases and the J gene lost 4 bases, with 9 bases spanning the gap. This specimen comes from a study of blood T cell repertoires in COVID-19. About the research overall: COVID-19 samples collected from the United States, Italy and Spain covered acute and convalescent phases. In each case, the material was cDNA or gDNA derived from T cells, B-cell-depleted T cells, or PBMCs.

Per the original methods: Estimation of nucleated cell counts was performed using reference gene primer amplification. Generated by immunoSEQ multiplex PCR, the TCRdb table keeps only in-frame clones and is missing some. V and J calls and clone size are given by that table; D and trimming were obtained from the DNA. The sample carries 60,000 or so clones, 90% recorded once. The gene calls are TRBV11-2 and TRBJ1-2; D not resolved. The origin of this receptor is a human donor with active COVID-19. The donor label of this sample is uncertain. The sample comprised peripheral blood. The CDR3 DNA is TGTGCCAGCAGCTTAGATCAGAATTCCTATGGCTACACCTTC. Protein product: CASSLDQNSYGYTF. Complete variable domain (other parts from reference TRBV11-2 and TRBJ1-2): EAGVAQSPRYKIIEKRQSVAFWCNPISGHATLYWYQQILGQGPKLLIQFQNNGVVDDSQLPKDRFSAERLKGVDSTLKIQPAKLEDSAVYLCASSLDQNSYGYTFGSGTRLTVV.